Given below is one T cell receptor (beta chain) in context. Its target is not known. The data were obtained in a study of Ad26.COV2.S vaccination and SARS-CoV-2 variants. Study-level information: The donor was enrolled in the Ad26.COV2.S arm of the COV1001 trial. Whole-study findings and limits: Post-vaccination breadth of spike-specific CD8+ and CD4+ T cell responses was reportedly substantial. It is possible that the TCR breadth and depth analyses underestimated the total T cell responses.

Treatment reported: roughly 18 received Ad26.COV2.S at low or high dose, single or two shots; roughly five received placebo; per-sample allocation not given. Sampling took place 63 days after the first vaccine or placebo injection. Vaccination used an Ad26 vector expressing Wuhan-strain SARS-CoV-2 spike. This CDR3 region has 15 residues. Trimming at V came to 6 bases and at J to 2 bases, leaving 8 bases not matched to a gene. Germline V gene data show CDR1 as SNHLY and CDR2 as FYNNEI. Repertoires were generated with immunoSEQ multiplex PCR, while TCRdb's copy carries only in-frame clones and drops some. This repertoire shows more than 300,000 clones, roughly 86% found once; its top ten account for 1.9%.

The sample in question was peripheral blood, obtained in a trial of Ad26.COV2.S vaccine versus placebo. This clonotype was obtained from a person between 18 and 59 years old who received the Ad26.COV2.S COVID-19 vaccine or a placebo. The V gene is TRBV2, the J gene TRBJ1-2; 8 bases are a match to TRBD1. CDR3 sequence: CASSSGGRQNYGYTF. CDR3 bases: TGTGCCAGCAGCTCAGGGGGCCGACAGAACTATGGCTACACCTTC.